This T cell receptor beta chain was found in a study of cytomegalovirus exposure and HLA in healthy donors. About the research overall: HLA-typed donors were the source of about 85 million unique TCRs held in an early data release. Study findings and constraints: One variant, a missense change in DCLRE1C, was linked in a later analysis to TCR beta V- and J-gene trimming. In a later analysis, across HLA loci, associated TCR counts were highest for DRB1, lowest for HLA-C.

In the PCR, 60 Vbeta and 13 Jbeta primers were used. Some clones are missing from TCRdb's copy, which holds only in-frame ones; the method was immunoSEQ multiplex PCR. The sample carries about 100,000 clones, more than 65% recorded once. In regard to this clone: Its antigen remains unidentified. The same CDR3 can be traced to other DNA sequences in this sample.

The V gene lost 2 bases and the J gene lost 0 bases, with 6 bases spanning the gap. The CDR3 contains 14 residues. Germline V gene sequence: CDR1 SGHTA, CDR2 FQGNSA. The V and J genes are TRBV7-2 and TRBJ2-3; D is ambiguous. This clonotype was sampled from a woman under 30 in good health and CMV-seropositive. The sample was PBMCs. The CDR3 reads CASSLRRSTDTQYF. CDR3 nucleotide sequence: TGTGCCAGCAGCTTAAGGCGGAGCACAGATACGCAGTATTTT.